The clone carrying this TCR beta chain appeared once. The data originate from a study of blood T cell repertoires in COVID-19. Germline V gives CDR1 SNHLY, CDR2 FYNNEI. There are 13 residues in the CDR3. V gave up 6 bases and J gave up 4 bases, with 9 bases separating them. Per the study methods: Estimated nucleated cell counts came from reference gene primer amplification. The data were produced by immunoSEQ multiplex PCR, yet TCRdb's version contains in-frame clones alone and is incomplete. The V and J calls and clone size come from that table; D and trimming were worked out from the DNA. The sample contains over 55,000 clones, roughly 86% of which appear only once.

The sequenced sample was peripheral blood. This sequence originates from a human donor with active COVID-19. The donor label of this sample is uncertain. The rearrangement uses TRBV2 and TRBJ2-2; weak D call: TRBD1 (5 bases). The CDR3 spells CASRVDSTGELFF. Written as DNA, the CDR3 is TGTGCCAGCAGGGTCGACAGCACCGGGGAGCTGTTTTTT.